Sequencing of this T cell receptor beta chain was carried out in a study of T cell responses to AZD1222 COVID-19 vaccine (dated by TCRdb to 2020 to 2022). With respect to the entire study: AZD1222 recipients whose second dose came at about 4 weeks and those whose second dose came at about 12 weeks were combined into one group, since spike-specific TCR depth and breadth did not differ between the two schedules. TCR sequencing was performed for roughly 250 trial participants, of whom roughly 200 were given two doses of AZD1222 and some 25 were given two doses of MenACWY control vaccine. Enrollment into the trials was organized by age into subgroups of 18-55, 56-69 and 70-plus years, and those subgroups contained roughly 150, 30 and 60 TCR-sequenced participants, respectively. Study-wide conclusions, independent of this receptor: Only a handful of AZD1222 recipients were SARS-CoV-2 seropositive at baseline, limiting conclusions about previously exposed vaccinees. Because no day 14 peak-response samples were available, repertoires were characterized only after the peak T cell response. Most participants were white British and females outnumbered males, and the authors suggested that clonal diversity may have been underestimated. Reportedly, almost half of the unique spike-specific TCRs recognized epitopes lying outside the regions that are mutated in the B.1.351 and B.1.1.7 variants. Spike-specific TCR breadth and depth rose significantly after two AZD1222 doses compared with day 0 and with MenACWY recipients. The 56-69-year group was small, and its depth increase did not reach significance, likely because of low power. CD4 TCRs associated with the vaccine covered the entire spike protein, and the dominant responses were in regions 160-218 and 743-854.

This clone was seen just once. The antigen this receptor binds is unknown. No much larger clonotype is one base removed from it; base qualities were not supplied. The time point label, read with the paper, signifies: baseline before first vaccination. Vaccinee samples were obtained from the UK trials COV001 and COV002, which included a single-blind randomized controlled phase 2/3 trial of AZD1222 (ChAdOx1 nCoV-19) in healthy adults. For TCRbeta chain sequencing, PBMC samples from trial participants were taken at day 0 and at day 28 after the second dose. The CDR3 regions of human TCRbeta chains were subjected to immunosequencing. In the paper's pipeline: Repertoire TCRs were checked for matches against a reference library of SARS-CoV-2-specific TCRs that had been generated using the MIRA antigen-specificity platform. Breadth meant the fraction of unique TCRs that were SARS-CoV-2-associated, whereas depth meant the fraction of total T cells that were SARS-CoV-2-associated. Using the MIRA data, each spike-specific TCR was assigned both to the spike region to which the TCR was reactive and to a CD4 or CD8 class. Log10-transformed breadth and depth values were compared by one-way ANOVA with Sidak's multiple comparisons tests. This immuneACCESS table, as held by TCRdb, lists in-frame sequences with V and J called but not all clones. Of the missing ones, under half trace to an unresolved V gene in checked studies; the others have no known cause. The V and J calls and the clone size are those of that table, but D and trimming were determined from the DNA. This sample comprises around 130,000 clones, approximately 94% of them detected only once. In total, the top ten clones hold approximately 6.3% of the sample.

This specimen was peripheral blood, taken on day 0 of AZD1222 vaccination. The clonotype was recovered from an adult in good health.

The CDR3 reads CASSYIYRGDNSPLHF. The nucleotide sequence is given as TGTGCCAGCAGTTACATCTACAGGGGGGATAATTCACCCCTCCACTTT. The chain links TRBV27 with TRBJ1-6, and 8 bases in between align with TRBD1. From the cysteine through the phenylalanine, the CDR3 covers 16 amino acids. Only the CDR3 portion is preserved as DNA: 48 bases, with reading frame beginning at the first base. CDR1 and CDR2 (MNHEY, SMNVEV) derive from the germline V gene (reference sequence). The junction shows trimming of 4 bases on V and 5 bases on J, and the gene matches do not reach 7 bases of it.